The next 7 T cell receptor beta chains were all read from a single sample in a study of blood T cells in healthy people across ages. For the second PCR, which ran for about 7 to 11 cycles, a sample-barcoded 5' primer and a J-beta primer mix were used. TCRdb ran MiXCR on the 5' RACE reads and lists one entry per CDR3 protein. The data contain fewer than 800,000 distinct CDR3 sequences, roughly 25% of them singletons. The same data also contributed to another study, on T cells of mothers and their children.

The specimen was blood. All receptors derive from a boy aged 5 to 17 in good health.

This clonotype was observed a handful of times. This sequence joins TRBV5-1 and TRBJ2-3; 9 bases align to TRBD2. Germline CDR1 SGHRS, CDR2 YFSETQ. V shed 4 bases, J shed 4 bases, and the junction held 13 bases outside the gene matches. The CDR3 sequence is 17 residues long. The CDR3 protein is CASSISGSTSLADTQYF. In DNA form, the CDR3 reads TGCGCCAGCAGCATTAGCGGGAGCACCTCACTGGCAGATACGCAGTATTTT.

The chain uses TRBV20-1 and TRBJ1-4; D remains unclear. The V and J ends lost 0 bases and 3 bases respectively, with 8 bases between them. Germline CDR1 and CDR2: DFQATT and SNEGSKA (reference sequence). This CDR3 contains 14 residues. The CDR3 loop is CSARELQANEKLFF. Written as DNA, the CDR3 is TGCAGTGCTAGAGAGTTACAAGCTAATGAAAAACTGTTTTTT.

This chain joins TRBV29-1 and TRBJ1-1; D ambiguous. This CDR3 has 13 amino acids. The ends were cut back, 6 bases at V and 7 bases at J, with 18 bases in the middle. Germline-derived CDR1 and CDR2 are SQVTM and ANQGSEA. This CDR3 reads CSVYPDGLLEAFF. In nucleotides, the CDR3 is TGCAGCGTCTACCCTGACGGATTACTTGAAGCTTTCTTT.

V is TRBV12-3 or TRBV12-4 and J is TRBJ1-2, with 7 bases fitting TRBD1. The V gene end was trimmed by 4 bases and the J gene end by 8 bases; junction bases not matched to a gene: 10. The CDR3 is 14 amino acids. The CDR3 region has the DNA TGTGCCAGCAGTTCTCCTTTTCAGGGGGACGGCTACACCTTC. This encodes CASSSPFQGDGYTF.

The chain uses TRBV7-6 and TRBJ1-4; D is ambiguous. V was pared by 1 base and J by 5 bases, with 11 bases between. The CDR3 has 15 amino acids. Germline V gene lookup returns CDR1 SGHVS and CDR2 FNYEAQ. CDR3 nucleotide sequence: TGTGCCAGCAGCTTAGGAGCCTCGGAGAATGAAAAACTGTTTTTT. Translation: CASSLGASENEKLFF.

In this sample, this clonotype turned up a few times. The V gene is TRBV14, the J gene TRBJ1-4, with no clear D. The germline V and J ends were trimmed by 4 bases and 6 bases, with 9 bases remaining between them. CDR3 length: 13 amino acids. Per germline, CDR1 SGHDN and CDR2 FVKESK. The CDR3, as DNA: TGTGCCAGCAGCCGAAGGGAGGATGAAAAACTGTTTTTT. Its protein product is CASSRREDEKLFF.

This chain connects TRBV2 to TRBJ2-2; the D call may be TRBD1 or TRBD2 (5 bases each). The CDR3 is 16 residues long. CDR1 is SNHLY, CDR2 FYNNEI, per germline. The V end lost 6 bases, the J end lost 3 bases, and 17 bases lay between the germline ends. DNA for the CDR3: TGTGCCAGCAGCCCCATCTACGGGACGGACACCGGGGAGCTGTTTTTT. Its translation: CASSPIYGTDTGELFF.